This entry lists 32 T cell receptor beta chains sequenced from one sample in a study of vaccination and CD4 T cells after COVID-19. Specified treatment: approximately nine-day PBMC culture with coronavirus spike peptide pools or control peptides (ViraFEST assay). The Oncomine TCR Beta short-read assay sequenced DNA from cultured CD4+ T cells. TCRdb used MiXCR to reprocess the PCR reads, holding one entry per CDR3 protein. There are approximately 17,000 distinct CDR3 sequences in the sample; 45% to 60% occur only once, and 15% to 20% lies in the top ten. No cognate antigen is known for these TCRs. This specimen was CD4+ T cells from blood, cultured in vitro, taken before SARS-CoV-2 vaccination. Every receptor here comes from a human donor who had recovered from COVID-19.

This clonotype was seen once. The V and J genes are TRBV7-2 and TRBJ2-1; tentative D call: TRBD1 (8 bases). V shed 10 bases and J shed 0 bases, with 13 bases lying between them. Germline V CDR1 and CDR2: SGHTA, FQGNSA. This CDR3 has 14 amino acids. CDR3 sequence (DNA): TGTGCCACAGGGGGCGGGAGCTCCTACAATGAGCAGTTCTTC. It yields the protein CATGGGSSYNEQFF.

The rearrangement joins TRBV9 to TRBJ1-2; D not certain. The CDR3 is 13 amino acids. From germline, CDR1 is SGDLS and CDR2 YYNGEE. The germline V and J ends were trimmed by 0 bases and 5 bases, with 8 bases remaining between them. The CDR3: CASSVGGSYGYTF. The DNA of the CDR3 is TGTGCCAGCAGCGTAGGCGGGTCGTATGGCTACACCTTC.

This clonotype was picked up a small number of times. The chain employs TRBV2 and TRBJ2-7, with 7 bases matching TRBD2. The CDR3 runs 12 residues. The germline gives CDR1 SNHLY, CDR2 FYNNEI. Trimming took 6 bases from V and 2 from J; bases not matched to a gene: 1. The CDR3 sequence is CASRGGAYEQYF. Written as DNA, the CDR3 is TGTGCCAGCAGGGGGGGGGCCTACGAGCAGTACTTC.

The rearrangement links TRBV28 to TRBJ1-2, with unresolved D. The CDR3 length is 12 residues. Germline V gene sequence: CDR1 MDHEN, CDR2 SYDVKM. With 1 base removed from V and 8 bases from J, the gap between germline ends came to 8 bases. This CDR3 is CASSLFRRGYTF. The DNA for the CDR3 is TGTGCCAGCAGTTTATTCAGGAGGGGCTACACCTTC.

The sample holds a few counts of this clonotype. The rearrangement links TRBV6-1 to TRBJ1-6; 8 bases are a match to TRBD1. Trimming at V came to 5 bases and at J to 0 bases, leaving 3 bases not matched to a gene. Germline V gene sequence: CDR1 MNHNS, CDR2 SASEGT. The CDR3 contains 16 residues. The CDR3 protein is CASSRDRSSYNSPLHF. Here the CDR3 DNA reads TGTGCCAGCAGTAGGGACAGGAGCTCCTATAATTCACCCCTCCACTTT.

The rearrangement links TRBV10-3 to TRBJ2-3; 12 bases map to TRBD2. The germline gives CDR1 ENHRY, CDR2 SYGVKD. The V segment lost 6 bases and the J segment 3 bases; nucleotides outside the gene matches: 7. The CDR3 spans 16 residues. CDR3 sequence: CAIRDGLAGQTDTQYF. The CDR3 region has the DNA TGTGCCATCAGAGACGGACTAGCGGGACAAACAGATACGCAGTATTTT.

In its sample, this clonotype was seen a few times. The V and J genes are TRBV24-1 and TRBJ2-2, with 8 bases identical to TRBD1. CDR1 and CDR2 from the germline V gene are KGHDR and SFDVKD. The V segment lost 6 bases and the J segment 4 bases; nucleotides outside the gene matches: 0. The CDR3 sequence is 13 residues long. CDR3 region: CATSTGGTGELFF. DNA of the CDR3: TGTGCCACCAGTACAGGGGGCACCGGGGAGCTGTTTTTT.

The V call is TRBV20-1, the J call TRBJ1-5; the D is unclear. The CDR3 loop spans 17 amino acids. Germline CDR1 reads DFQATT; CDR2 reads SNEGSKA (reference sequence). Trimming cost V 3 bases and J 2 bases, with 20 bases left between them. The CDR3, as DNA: TGCAGTGCTAGGGCGAGACTCGGGGTTTCGGGCAATCAGCCCCAGCATTTT. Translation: CSARARLGVSGNQPQHF.

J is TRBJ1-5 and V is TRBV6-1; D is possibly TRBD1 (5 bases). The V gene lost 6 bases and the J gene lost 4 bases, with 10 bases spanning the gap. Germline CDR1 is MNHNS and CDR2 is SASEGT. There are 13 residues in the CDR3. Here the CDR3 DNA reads TGTGCCAGCAGCCTCCAGGGAAATCAGCCCCAGCATTTT. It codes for CASSLQGNQPQHF.

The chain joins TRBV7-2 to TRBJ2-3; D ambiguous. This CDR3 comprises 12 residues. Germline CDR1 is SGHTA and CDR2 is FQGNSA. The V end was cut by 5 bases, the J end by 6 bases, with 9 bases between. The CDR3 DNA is TGTGCCAGCAGCACCGTAGGCGATACGCAGTATTTT. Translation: CASSTVGDTQYF.

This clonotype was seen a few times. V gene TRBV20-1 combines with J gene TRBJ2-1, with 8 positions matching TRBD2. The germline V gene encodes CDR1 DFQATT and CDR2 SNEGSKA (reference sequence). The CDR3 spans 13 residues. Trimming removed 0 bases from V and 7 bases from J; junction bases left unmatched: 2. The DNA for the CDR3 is TGCAGTGCTAGAGATTTAGCGGGAAATGAGCAGTTCTTC. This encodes CSARDLAGNEQFF.

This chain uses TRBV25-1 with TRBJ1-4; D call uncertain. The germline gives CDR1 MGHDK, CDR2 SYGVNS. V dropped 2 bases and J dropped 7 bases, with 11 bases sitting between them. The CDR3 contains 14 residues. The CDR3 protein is CASSETEWSEKLFF. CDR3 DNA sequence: TGTGCCAGCAGTGAAACGGAGTGGTCTGAAAAACTGTTTTTT. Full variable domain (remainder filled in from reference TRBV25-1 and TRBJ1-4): EADIYQTPRYLVIGTGKKITLECSQTMGHDKMYWYQQDPGMELHLIHYSYGVNSTEKGDLSSESTVSRIRTEHFPLTLESARPSHTSQYLCASSETEWSEKLFFGSGTQLSVL.

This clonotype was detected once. CDR3 sequence: CASSAAQDFTPQHF. The CDR3 coding sequence is TGTGCCAGCAGCGCTGCCCAGGATTTCACTCCCCAGCATTTT. The rearrangement joins TRBV9 to TRBJ1-5; D gene unclear. Trimming cost V 3 bases and J 10 bases, with 17 bases left between them. The germline V gene has CDR1 SGDLS and CDR2 YYNGEE. CDR3 length equals 14 residues.

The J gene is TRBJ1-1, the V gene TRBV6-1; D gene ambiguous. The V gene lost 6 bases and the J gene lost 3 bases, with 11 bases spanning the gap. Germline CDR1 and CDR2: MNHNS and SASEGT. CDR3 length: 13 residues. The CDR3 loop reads CASRLMGDTEAFF. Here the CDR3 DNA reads TGTGCCAGCAGGCTAATGGGCGACACTGAAGCTTTCTTT.

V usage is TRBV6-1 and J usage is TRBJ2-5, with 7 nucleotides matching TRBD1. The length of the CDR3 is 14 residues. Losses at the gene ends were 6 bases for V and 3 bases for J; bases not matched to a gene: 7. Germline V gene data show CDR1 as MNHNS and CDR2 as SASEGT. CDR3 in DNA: TGTGCCAGCAGCCAACAGGGGCGCAAAGAGACCCAGTACTTC. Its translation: CASSQQGRKETQYF.

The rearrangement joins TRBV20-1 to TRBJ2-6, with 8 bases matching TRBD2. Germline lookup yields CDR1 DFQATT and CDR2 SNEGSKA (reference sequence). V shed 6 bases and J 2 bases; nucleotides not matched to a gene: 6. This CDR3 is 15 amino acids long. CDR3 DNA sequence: TGCAGTGCAGCCGGGGGGGTCGCTGGGGCCAACGTCCTGACTTTC. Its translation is CSAAGGVAGANVLTF.

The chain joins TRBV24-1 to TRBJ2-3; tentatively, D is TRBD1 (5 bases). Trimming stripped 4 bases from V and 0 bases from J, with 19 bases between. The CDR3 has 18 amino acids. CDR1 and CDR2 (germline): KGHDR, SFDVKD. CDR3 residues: CATSDSGDSALSTDTQYF. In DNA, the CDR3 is TGTGCCACCAGTGACTCCGGCGACAGCGCCCTAAGCACAGATACGCAGTATTTT.

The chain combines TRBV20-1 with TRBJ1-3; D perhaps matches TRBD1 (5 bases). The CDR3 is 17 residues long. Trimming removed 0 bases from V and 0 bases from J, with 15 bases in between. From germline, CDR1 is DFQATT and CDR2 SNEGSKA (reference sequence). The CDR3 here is CSARDWGRPSSGNTIYF. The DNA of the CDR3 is TGCAGTGCTAGAGATTGGGGGAGACCTAGCTCTGGAAACACCATATATTTT.

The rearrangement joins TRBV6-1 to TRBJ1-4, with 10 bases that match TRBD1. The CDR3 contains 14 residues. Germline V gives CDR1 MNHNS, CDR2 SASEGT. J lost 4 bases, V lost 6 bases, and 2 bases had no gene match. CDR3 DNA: TGTGCCAGCAGGACAGGGGGCCTTAATGAAAAACTGTTTTTT. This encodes CASRTGGLNEKLFF.

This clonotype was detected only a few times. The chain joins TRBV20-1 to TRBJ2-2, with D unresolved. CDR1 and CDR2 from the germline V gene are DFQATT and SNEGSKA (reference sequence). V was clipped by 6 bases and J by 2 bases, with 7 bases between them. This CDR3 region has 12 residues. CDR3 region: CSAKTNTGELFF. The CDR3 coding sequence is TGCAGTGCCAAGACAAACACCGGGGAGCTGTTTTTT.

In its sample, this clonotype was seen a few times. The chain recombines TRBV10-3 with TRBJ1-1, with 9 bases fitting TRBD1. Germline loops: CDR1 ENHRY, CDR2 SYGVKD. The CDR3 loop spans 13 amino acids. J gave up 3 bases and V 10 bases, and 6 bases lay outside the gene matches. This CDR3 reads CATGTGSDTEAFF. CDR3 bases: TGTGCCACCGGGACAGGGAGCGACACTGAAGCTTTCTTT.

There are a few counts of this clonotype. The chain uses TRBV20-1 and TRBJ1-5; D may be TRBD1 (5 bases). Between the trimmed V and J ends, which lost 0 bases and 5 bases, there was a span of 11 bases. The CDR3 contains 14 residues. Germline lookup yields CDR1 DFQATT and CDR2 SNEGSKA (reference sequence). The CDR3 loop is CSARDRGDHQPQHF. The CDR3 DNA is TGCAGTGCTAGAGATCGGGGGGATCATCAGCCCCAGCATTTT.

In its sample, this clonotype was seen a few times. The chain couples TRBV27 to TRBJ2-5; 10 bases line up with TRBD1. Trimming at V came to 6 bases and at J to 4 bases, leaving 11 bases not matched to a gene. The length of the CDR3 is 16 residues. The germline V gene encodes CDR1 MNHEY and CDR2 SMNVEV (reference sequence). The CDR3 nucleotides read TGTGCCAGCAGCGAATCGAATTGGACAGGGGGAGAGACCCAGTACTTC. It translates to CASSESNWTGGETQYF.

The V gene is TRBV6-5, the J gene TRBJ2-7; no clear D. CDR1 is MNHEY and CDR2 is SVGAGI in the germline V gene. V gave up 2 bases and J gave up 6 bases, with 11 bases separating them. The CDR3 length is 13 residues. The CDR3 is CASSYSFKGEQYF. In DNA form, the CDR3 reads TGTGCCAGCAGTTACAGTTTCAAGGGCGAGCAGTACTTC.

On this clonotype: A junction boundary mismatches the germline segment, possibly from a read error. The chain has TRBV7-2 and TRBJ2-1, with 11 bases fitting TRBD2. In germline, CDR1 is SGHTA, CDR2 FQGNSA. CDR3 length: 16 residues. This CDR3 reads CASSLAPSGGYNGQFF. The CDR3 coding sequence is TGTGCCAGCAGCTTAGCGCCTAGCGGGGGGTACAATGGGCAGTTCTTC.

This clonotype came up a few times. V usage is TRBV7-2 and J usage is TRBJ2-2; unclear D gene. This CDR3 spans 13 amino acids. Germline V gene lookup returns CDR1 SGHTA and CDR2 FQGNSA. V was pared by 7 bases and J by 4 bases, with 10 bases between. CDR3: CASKPGSTGELFF. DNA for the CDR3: TGTGCCAGCAAGCCTGGGTCCACCGGGGAGCTGTTTTTT.

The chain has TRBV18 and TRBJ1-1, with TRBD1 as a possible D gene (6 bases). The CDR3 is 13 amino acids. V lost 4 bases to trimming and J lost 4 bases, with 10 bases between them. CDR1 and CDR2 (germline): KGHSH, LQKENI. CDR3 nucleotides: TGTGCCAGCTCACGAGGGGGAGGCACTGAAGCTTTCTTT. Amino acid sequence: CASSRGGGTEAFF.

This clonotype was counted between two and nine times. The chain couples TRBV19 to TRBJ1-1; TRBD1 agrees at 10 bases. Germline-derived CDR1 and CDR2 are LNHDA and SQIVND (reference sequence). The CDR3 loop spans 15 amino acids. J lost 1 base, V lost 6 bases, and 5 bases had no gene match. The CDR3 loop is CASRLGQGRNTEAFF. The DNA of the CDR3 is TGTGCCAGTAGGCTGGGACAGGGGAGGAACACTGAAGCTTTCTTT.

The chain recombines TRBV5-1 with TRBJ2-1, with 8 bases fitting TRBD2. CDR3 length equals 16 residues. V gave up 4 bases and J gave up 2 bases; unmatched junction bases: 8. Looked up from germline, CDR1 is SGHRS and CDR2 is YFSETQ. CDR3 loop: CASSPGGSGTYNEQFF. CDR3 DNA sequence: TGCGCCAGCAGCCCGGGGGGTAGCGGGACCTACAATGAGCAGTTCTTC.

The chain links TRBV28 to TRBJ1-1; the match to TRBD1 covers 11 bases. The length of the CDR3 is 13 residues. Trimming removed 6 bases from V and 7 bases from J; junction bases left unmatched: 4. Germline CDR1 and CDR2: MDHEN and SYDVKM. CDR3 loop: CASRTGQGDEAFF. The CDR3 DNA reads TGTGCCAGCAGGACGGGACAGGGGGATGAAGCTTTCTTT.

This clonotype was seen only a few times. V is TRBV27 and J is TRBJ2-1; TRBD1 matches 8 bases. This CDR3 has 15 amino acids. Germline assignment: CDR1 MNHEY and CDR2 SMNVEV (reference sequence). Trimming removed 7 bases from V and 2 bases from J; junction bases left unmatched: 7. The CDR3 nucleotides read TGTGCCAGCACCGGGGACAGGAGTACCTACAATGAGCAGTTCTTC. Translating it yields CASTGDRSTYNEQFF.

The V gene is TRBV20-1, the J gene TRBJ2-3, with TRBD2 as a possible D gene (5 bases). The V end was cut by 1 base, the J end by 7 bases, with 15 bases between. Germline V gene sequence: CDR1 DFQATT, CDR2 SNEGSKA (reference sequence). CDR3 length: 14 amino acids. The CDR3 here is CSARGTLKRNTQYF. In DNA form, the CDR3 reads TGCAGTGCTAGAGGGACTCTGAAGAGAAATACGCAGTATTTT.